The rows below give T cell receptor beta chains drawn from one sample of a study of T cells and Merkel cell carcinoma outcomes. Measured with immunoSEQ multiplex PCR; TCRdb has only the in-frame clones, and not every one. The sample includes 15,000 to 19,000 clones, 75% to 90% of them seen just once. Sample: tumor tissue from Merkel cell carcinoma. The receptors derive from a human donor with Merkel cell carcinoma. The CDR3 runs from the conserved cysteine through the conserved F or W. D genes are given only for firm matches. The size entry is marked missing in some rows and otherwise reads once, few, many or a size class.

CASSLRGPYEQYF,TGTGCCAGTAGCCTCAGGGGACCCTACGAGCAGTACTTC,-,TRBJ2-7,TRBV19,-
CASSPVYEPYYEQYF,TGCGCCAGCAGCCCGGTATATGAACCTTATTACGAGCAGTACTTC,-,TRBJ2-7,TRBV5-1,-
CASSLQARDTQYF,TGTGCCAGCAGCTTGCAGGCCCGGGATACGCAGTATTTT,-,TRBJ2-3,TRBV7-9,-
CASRRTGMVQPQHF,TGTGCCAGTAGACGGACAGGAATGGTTCAGCCCCAGCATTTT,-,TRBJ1-5,TRBV19,TRBD1
CASSPYTQGNEQYF,TGTGCCAGCTCACCGTACACTCAGGGGAACGAGCAGTACTTC,once,TRBJ2-7,TRBV18,-
CASSVRDSGELFF,TGTGCCAGCAGCGTCAGGGATAGCGGGGAGCTGTTTTTT,-,TRBJ2-2,TRBV9,-
CASSQGAWEQFF,TGCGCCAGCAGCCAGGGGGCGTGGGAGCAGTTCTTC,-,TRBJ2-1,TRBV4-1,-
CASSLRQGRYNEQFF,TGTGCCAGCAGCCTACGACAGGGGCGCTACAATGAGCAGTTCTTC,-,TRBJ2-1,TRBV7-9,TRBD1
CASRDQGGDEQFF,TGTGCCAGCAGGGATCAGGGCGGTGATGAGCAGTTCTTC,-,TRBJ2-1,TRBV2,-
CATSEGTPSNQPQHF,TGTGCCACTTCGGAGGGGACGCCTAGCAATCAGCCCCAGCATTTT,-,TRBJ1-5,TRBV4-2,-
CASSLAEGSEAFF,TGCGCCAGCAGCTTGGCCGAAGGGTCTGAAGCTTTCTTT,once,TRBJ1-1,TRBV5-1,-
CASSNGDYPSYEQYF,TGTGCCAGCAGCAACGGGGACTACCCCTCCTACGAGCAGTACTTC,-,TRBJ2-7,TRBV7-9,TRBD2
CASSPTADRVGTEAFF,TGTGCCAGCTCACCAACCGCCGACAGGGTGGGCACTGAAGCTTTCTTT,-,TRBJ1-1,TRBV18,TRBD1
CASSPPRGAGELFF,TGTGCCAGCAGCCCCCCCCGGGGGGCCGGGGAGCTGTTTTTT,once,TRBJ2-2,TRBV28,TRBD2
CASSEWGSNQPQHF,TGTGCCAGCAGTGAATGGGGGAGCAATCAGCCCCAGCATTTT,once,TRBJ1-5,TRBV2,-
CAISGLGSSGEETQYF,TGTGCCATCAGTGGTCTGGGGTCTAGCGGGGAAGAGACCCAGTACTTC,once,TRBJ2-5,TRBV10-3,TRBD2
CTSSPRSGPYEQYF,TGCACCAGCAGCCCTCGCTCTGGGCCCTACGAGCAGTACTTC,-,TRBJ2-7,TRBV5-1,-
CATSRVASGTDTQYF,TGTGCCACCAGCAGAGTAGCTAGCGGAACAGATACGCAGTATTTT,-,TRBJ2-3,TRBV15,TRBD2
CASSVGGTQGTLEGYTF,TGTGCCAGCAGCGTAGGGGGAACCCAGGGGACCCTTGAGGGCTACACCTTC,-,TRBJ1-2,TRBV9,-
CASSQYRGIYGYTF,TGTGCCAGCAGTCAATACAGGGGAATCTATGGCTACACCTTC,-,TRBJ1-2,TRBV28,TRBD1
CASSLAGPRGGDTQYF,TGTGCCAGCAGCTTAGCTGGACCTCGGGGGGGAGATACGCAGTATTTT,-,TRBJ2-3,TRBV7-2,TRBD2
CASSQNSRAKDTQYF,TGTGCCAGCAGCCAAAATAGCAGGGCGAAAGATACGCAGTATTTT,-,TRBJ2-3,TRBV16,-
CASSLGGSSGRAIRDEQFF,TGTGCCAGCAGCCTAGGGGGCTCTAGCGGGAGGGCCATCAGGGATGAGCAGTTCTTC,-,TRBJ2-1,TRBV5-4,TRBD2
CASSFIHTGELFF,TGTGCCAGCAGCTTTATTCACACCGGGGAGCTGTTTTTT,-,TRBJ2-2,TRBV5-6,-
CASSPRYNEQFF,TGTGCCAGCAGTCCAAGATACAATGAGCAGTTCTTC,-,TRBJ2-1,TRBV6-1,-
CASSDPTMNTEAFF,TGTGCCAGCAGTGATCCTACCATGAACACTGAAGCTTTCTTT,-,TRBJ1-1,TRBV25-1,-
CASSSSGGRRTEAFF,TGTGCCAGCAGCTCCAGCGGGGGGCGAAGGACTGAAGCTTTCTTT,-,TRBJ1-1,TRBV7-9,-
CASSVALEGPNTGELFF,TGTGCCAGCAGCGTAGCTTTGGAAGGACCGAACACCGGGGAGCTGTTTTTT,-,TRBJ2-2,TRBV9,-
CASSPKPDGNTIYF,TGTGCCAGCAGCCCCAAGCCCGACGGAAACACCATATATTTT,-,TRBJ1-3,TRBV6-1,-
CASSVVDSRDYGYTF,TGTGCCAGCAGCGTAGTGGACAGTCGGGACTATGGCTACACCTTC,-,TRBJ1-2,TRBV9,-
CASRGQGGYGYTF,TGTGCCAGTAGGGGACAGGGAGGGTATGGCTACACCTTC,-,TRBJ1-2,TRBV19,TRBD1
CASSPRAGGFNYGYTF,TGTGCCAGCAGCCCAAGGGCAGGGGGGTTTAACTATGGCTACACCTTC,few,TRBJ1-2,TRBV5-4,TRBD1
CASRSGTAYEQYF,TGCGCCAGCAGATCCGGGACAGCCTACGAGCAGTACTTC,-,TRBJ2-7,TRBV5-1,TRBD1
CASSLGGGSTGELFF,TGTGCCAGCAGCTTAGGTGGGGGTAGCACCGGGGAGCTGTTTTTT,-,TRBJ2-2,TRBV7-6,-
CASSTRDRNSPLHF,TGTGCCAGCAGCACCCGGGACCGCAATTCACCCCTCCACTTT,-,TRBJ1-6,TRBV7-8,-
CSGQGNTEAFF,TGCAGCGGACAGGGGAACACTGAAGCTTTCTTT,few,TRBJ1-1,TRBV29-1,TRBD1
CAWGGQGRYGYTF,TGTGCCTGGGGCGGACAGGGTCGCTATGGCTACACCTTC,-,TRBJ1-2,TRBV30,TRBD1
CASSPGDRGFATNEKLFF,TGTGCCAGCAGCCCGGGGGACAGGGGATTTGCAACTAATGAAAAACTGTTTTTT,once,TRBJ1-4,TRBV9,TRBD1
CAWSPGPEGSGNTIYF,TGTGCCTGGAGCCCTGGACCGGAAGGCTCTGGAAACACCATATATTTT,-,TRBJ1-3,TRBV30,-
CASSENLEGGVRGYTF,TGTGCCAGCAGTGAAAATTTGGAGGGAGGAGTCAGGGGCTACACCTTC,-,TRBJ1-2,TRBV2,-
CASSPPGPRGQETQYF,TGTGCCAGCTCACCACCGGGACCCAGGGGCCAAGAGACCCAGTACTTC,-,TRBJ2-5,TRBV18,-
CASSPGFREIQYF,TGCGCCAGCAGTCCAGGGTTTCGAGAGATCCAGTACTTC,-,TRBJ2-5,TRBV10-2,-
CASSYSYEQYF,TGTGCCAGCAGTTACTCCTACGAGCAGTACTTC,few,TRBJ2-7,TRBV28,-
CASLEGESSYNEQFF,TGTGCCAGCCTCGAAGGGGAAAGCTCCTACAATGAGCAGTTCTTC,-,TRBJ2-1,TRBV21-1,-
CASSLGNPTDLFEAFF,TGTGCCAGCAGCTTGGGTAACCCGACAGATTTATTTGAAGCTTTCTTT,-,TRBJ1-1,TRBV5-4,-
CASSPAATGGTEAFF,TGTGCCAGCTCACCTGCCGCGACAGGGGGAACTGAAGCTTTCTTT,once,TRBJ1-1,TRBV18,TRBD1
CASGTGVWSGEAFF,TGTGCCAGCGGGACGGGGGTATGGTCAGGTGAAGCTTTCTTT,-,TRBJ1-1,TRBV28,-
CASSLDQGGKAFF,TGTGCCAGCAGCTTAGACCAGGGGGGGAAAGCTTTCTTT,-,TRBJ1-1,TRBV7-3,TRBD1
CASSLLRGGEQYF,TGTGCCAGCAGCTTATTGAGGGGCGGGGAGCAGTACTTC,-,TRBJ2-7,TRBV7-8,-
CAISDPLQPNYGYTF,TGTGCCATCAGTGACCCCCTTCAACCTAACTATGGCTACACCTTC,-,TRBJ1-2,TRBV10-3,-
CASSSLNSGNTEAFF,TGTGCCAGCAGCTCCCTCAATTCCGGGAACACTGAAGCTTTCTTT,-,TRBJ1-1,TRBV5-6,-
CASSLSTGTEAFF,TGTGCCAGCAGCCTCTCAACAGGCACTGAAGCTTTCTTT,-,TRBJ1-1,TRBV14,-
CASSIWRPTGELFF,TGTGCCAGTAGTATATGGCGGCCCACCGGGGAGCTGTTTTTT,-,TRBJ2-2,TRBV19,-
CASSRRDRPYEQYF,TGTGCCAGCAGCCGTCGGGACAGGCCCTACGAGCAGTACTTC,-,TRBJ2-7,TRBV11-3,TRBD1
CASSLGHFYEQYF,TGTGCCAGCAGCTTAGGGCATTTCTACGAGCAGTACTTC,-,TRBJ2-7,TRBV13,-
CASRGQEVEKLFF,TGTGCCAGCAGAGGACAGGAGGTGGAAAAACTGTTTTTT,-,TRBJ1-4,TRBV27,TRBD1